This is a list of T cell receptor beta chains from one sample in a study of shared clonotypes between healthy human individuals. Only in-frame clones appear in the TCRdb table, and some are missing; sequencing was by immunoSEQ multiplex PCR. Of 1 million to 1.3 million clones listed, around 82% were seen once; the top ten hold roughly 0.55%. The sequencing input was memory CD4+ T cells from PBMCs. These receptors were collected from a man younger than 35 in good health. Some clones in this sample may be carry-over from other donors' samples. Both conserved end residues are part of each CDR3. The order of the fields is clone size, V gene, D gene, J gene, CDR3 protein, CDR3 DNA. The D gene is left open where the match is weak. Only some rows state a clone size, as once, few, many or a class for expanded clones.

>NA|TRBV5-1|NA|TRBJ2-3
CASSFNLGQGGADTQYF
TGCGCCAGCAGCTTCAACCTGGGGCAGGGAGGCGCAGATACGCAGTATTTT
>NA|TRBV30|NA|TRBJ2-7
CAWSTGTSPYEQYF
TGTGCCTGGTCAACCGGGACATCCCCCTACGAGCAGTACTTC
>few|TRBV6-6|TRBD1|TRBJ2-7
CASSAPGTGSFHEQYF
TGTGCCAGCAGCGCACCGGGGACAGGCTCTTTTCATGAGCAGTACTTC
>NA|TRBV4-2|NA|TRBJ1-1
CASSQEPRGTEAFF
TGTGCCAGCAGCCAAGAACCCAGAGGCACTGAAGCTTTCTTT
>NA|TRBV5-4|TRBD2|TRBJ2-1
CASSFVLAGIINEQFF
TGTGCCAGCAGTTTCGTTCTAGCGGGAATCATCAATGAGCAGTTCTTC
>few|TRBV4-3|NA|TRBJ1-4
CASSLEGGAWDAFEKLFF
TGCGCCAGCAGCCTAGAAGGGGGAGCGTGGGACGCCTTTGAAAAACTGTTTTTT
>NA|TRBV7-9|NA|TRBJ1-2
CAGATPNYGYTF
TGTGCCGGGGCGACACCGAACTATGGCTACACCTTC
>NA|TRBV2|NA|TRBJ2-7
CASSFSYEQYF
TGTGCCAGCTCCTTCTCCTACGAGCAGTACTTC
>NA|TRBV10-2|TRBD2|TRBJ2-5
CASIATSGRQETQYF
TGCGCCAGCATTGCAACTAGCGGGAGACAAGAGACCCAGTACTTC
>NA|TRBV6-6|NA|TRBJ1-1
CASSFRGLSEAFF
TGTGCCAGCAGTTTTCGGGGGCTCTCTGAAGCTTTCTTT
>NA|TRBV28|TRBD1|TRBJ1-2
CASSSDRAERGYTF
TGTGCCAGCAGTTCGGACAGGGCAGAAAGGGGCTACACCTTC
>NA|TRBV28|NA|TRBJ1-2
CASSSTFRDSDGYTF
TGTGCCAGCAGCTCTACCTTCAGAGACAGTGATGGCTACACCTTC
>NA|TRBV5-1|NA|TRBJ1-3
CASSFFSSGNTIYF
TGCGCCAGCAGCTTCTTTAGCTCTGGAAACACCATATATTTT
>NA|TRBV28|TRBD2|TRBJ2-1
CASSPSGLAPYNEQFF
TGTGCCAGCAGTCCGTCGGGACTAGCGCCTTACAATGAGCAGTTCTTC
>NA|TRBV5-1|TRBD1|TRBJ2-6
CASKDRAGANVLTF
TGCGCCAGCAAGGACAGGGCTGGGGCCAACGTCCTGACTTTC